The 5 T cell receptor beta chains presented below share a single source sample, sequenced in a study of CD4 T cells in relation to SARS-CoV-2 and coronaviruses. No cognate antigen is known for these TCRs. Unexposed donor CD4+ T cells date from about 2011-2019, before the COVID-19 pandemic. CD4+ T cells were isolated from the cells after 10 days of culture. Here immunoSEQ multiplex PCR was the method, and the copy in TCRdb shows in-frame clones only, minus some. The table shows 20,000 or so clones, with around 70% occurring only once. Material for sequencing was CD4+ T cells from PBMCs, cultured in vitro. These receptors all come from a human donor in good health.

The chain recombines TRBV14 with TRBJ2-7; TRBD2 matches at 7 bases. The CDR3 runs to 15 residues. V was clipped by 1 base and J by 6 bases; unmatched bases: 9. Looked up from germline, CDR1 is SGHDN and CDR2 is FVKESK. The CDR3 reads CASSQAGRLGAEQYF. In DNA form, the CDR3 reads TGTGCCAGCAGCCAAGCCGGGAGGCTAGGAGCCGAGCAGTACTTC.

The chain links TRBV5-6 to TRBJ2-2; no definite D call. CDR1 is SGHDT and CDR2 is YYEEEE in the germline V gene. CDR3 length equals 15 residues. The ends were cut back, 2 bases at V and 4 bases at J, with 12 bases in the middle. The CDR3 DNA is TGTGCCAGCAGCTTTTTCTCTATGGGCACCGGGGAGCTGTTTTTT. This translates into CASSFFSMGTGELFF.

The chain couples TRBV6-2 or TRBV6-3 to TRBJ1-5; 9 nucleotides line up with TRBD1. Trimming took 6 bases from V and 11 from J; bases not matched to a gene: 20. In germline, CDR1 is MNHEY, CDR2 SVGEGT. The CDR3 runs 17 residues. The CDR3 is CASSQLRDRVVIATQHF. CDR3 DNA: TGTGCCAGCAGCCAACTCCGGGACAGGGTGGTAATAGCGACCCAGCATTTT.

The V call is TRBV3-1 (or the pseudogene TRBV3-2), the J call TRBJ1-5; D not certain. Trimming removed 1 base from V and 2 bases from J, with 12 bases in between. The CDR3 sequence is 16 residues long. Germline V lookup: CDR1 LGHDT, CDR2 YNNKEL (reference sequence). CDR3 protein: CASSQGVVGGNQPQHF. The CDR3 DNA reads TGTGCCAGCAGCCAAGGGGTTGTTGGTGGCAATCAGCCCCAGCATTTT.

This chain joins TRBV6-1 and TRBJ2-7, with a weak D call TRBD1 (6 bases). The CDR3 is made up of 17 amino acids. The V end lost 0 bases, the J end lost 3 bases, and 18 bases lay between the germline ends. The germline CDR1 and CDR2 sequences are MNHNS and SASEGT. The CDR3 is CASSEALIGTYFYEQYF. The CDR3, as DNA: TGTGCCAGCAGTGAAGCTCTAATCGGGACATATTTCTACGAGCAGTACTTC.